This T cell receptor (beta chain) emerged from a study of technical replicates of blood from several donors. Sequenced by immunoSEQ multiplex PCR; TCRdb stores in-frame clones only, minus some. The sample has 73,000 or so clones, about 91% seen once; the top ten hold about 0.25%. This sequence was found in a human donor in good health. Sequencing was done on a sample of T cells isolated from PBMCs.

The CDR3 DNA reads as TGTGCCAGCAGCGTCGGTACGAACACCGGGGAGCTGTTTTTT. It yields the protein CASSVGTNTGELFF. V usage is TRBV5-6 and J usage is TRBJ2-2; D gene unclear. CDR1 is SGHDT, CDR2 YYEEEE, per germline. This CDR3 contains 14 residues. V was trimmed by 4 bases and J by 0 bases, leaving 7 bases between them.